This T cell receptor beta chain was recorded in a study of response to subunit inactivated influenza vaccine. From germline, CDR1 is DFQATT and CDR2 SNEGSKA (reference sequence). The CDR3 covers 16 residues. Ten or more counts support this clonotype. The antigen remains unidentified. One end of the junction does not line up with germline, which may come from a read error. Using its own MiXCR run on the RT-PCR reads, TCRdb lists one record per CDR3 protein. The table lists approximately 700,000 distinct CDR3 sequences, 15% to 18% of them singletons. General study results and limits: Few new T cells, the authors suggested, are recruited by each seasonal influenza vaccination.

The receptor comes from a middle-aged man who received an inactivated influenza vaccine. The J gene is TRBJ2-3, the V gene TRBV20-1; 9 bases map to TRBD2. The sequences come from PBMCs from blood, collected 12 days after vaccination. The DNA for the CDR3 is TGCAGTGCTAGAGGGGCGACTAGCGGACGCACAGATCCGCAGTATTTT. Its protein product is CSARGATSGRTDPQYF.